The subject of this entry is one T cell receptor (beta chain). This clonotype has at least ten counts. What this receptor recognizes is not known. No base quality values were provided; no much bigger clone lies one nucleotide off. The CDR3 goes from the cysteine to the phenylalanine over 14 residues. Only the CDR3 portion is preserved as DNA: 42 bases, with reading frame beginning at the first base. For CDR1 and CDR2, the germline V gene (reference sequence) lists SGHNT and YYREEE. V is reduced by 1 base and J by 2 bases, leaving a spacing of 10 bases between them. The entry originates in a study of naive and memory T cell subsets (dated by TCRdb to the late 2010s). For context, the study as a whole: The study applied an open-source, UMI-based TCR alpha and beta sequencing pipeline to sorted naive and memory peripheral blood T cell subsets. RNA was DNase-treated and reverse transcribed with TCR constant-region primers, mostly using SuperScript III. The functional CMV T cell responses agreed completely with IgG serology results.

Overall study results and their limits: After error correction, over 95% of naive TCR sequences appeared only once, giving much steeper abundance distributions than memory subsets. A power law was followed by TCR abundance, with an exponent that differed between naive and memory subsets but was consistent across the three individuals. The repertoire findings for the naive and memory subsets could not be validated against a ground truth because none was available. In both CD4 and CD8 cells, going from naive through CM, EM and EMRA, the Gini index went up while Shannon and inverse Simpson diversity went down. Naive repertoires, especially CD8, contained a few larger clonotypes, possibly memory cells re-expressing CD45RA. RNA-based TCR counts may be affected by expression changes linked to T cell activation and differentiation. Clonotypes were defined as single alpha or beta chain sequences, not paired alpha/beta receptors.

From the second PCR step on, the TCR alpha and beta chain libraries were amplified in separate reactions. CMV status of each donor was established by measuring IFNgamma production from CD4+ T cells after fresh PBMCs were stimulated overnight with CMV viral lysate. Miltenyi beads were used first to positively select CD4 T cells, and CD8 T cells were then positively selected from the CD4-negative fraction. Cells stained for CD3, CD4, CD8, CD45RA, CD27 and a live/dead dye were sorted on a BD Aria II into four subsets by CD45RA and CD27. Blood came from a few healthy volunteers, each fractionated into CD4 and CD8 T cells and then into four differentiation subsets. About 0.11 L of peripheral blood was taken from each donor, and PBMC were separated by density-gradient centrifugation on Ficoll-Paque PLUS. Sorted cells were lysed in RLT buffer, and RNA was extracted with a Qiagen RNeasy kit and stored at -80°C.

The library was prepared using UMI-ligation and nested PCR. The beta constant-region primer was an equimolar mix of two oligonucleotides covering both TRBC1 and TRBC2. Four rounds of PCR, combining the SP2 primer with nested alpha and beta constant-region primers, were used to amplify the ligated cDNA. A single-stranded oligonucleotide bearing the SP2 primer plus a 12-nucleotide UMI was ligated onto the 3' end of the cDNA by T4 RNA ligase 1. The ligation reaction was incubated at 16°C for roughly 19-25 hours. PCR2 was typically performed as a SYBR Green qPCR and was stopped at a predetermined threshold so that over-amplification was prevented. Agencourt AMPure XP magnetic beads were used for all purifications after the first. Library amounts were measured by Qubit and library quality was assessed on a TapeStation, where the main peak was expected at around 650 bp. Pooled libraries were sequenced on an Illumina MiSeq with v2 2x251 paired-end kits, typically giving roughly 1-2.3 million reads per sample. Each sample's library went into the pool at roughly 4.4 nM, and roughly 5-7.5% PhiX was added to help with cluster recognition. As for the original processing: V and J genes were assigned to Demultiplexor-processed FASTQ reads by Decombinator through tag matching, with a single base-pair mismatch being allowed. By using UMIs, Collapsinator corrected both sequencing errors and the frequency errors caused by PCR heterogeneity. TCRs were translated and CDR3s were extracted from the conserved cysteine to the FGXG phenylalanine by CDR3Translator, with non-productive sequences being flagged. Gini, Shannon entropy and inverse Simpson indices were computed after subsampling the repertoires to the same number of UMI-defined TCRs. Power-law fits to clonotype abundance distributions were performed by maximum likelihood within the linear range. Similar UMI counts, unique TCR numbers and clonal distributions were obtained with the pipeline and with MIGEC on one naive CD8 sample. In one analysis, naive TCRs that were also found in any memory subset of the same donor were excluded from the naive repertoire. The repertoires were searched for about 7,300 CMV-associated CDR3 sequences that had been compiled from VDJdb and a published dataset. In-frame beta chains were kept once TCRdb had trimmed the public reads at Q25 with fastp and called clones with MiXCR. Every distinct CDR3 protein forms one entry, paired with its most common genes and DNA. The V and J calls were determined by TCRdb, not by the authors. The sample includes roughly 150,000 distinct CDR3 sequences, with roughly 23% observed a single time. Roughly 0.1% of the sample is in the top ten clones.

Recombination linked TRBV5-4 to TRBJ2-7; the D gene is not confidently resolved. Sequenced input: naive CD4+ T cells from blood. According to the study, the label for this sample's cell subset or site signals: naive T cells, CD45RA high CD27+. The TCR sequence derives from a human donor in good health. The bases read TGTGCCAGCAGCTTGACCTCAACCACCTACGAGCAGTACTTC. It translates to CASSLTSTTYEQYF.